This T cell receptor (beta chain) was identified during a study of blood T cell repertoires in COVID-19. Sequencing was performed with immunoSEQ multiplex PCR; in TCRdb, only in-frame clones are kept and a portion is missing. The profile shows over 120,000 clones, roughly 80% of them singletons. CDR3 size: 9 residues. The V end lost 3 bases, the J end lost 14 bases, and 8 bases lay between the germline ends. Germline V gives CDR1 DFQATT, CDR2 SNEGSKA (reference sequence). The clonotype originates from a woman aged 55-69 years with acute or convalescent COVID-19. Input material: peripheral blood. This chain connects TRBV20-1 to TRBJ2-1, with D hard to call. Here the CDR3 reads CSARLDEFF. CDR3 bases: TGCAGTGCTAGGTTAGATGAGTTCTTC.